These 32 T cell receptor beta chains were all obtained from the same sample, sequenced in a study of Ad26.COV2.S vaccination and SARS-CoV-2 variants. Treatment of the sample: around 19 received Ad26.COV2.S at low or high dose, single or two shots; about 5 received placebo; per-sample allocation not given. Sampling was performed 63 days after the first vaccine or placebo injection. Clones were sequenced by immunoSEQ multiplex PCR, and TCRdb holds only the in-frame ones, with some missing. This table holds some 390,000 clones, 75% to 90% found once. The source was peripheral blood, collected in a trial of Ad26.COV2.S vaccine versus placebo. These receptors came from a person aged 18-60 years who received the Ad26.COV2.S COVID-19 vaccine or a placebo.

On this clone: Within the sample, other DNA sequences also encode this same CDR3. The chain joins TRBV12-3 or TRBV12-4 to TRBJ1-4; TRBD1 agrees at 7 bases. Unmatched junction bases numbered 1, after V lost 5 bases and J lost 4 bases. There are 13 residues in the CDR3. The CDR3 DNA follows: TGTGCCAGCAGTCGGGACAGTAATGAAAAACTGTTTTTT. As protein: CASSRDSNEKLFF.

This clone was counted between two and nine times. The chain employs TRBV3-1 (or the pseudogene TRBV3-2) and TRBJ1-5, with unresolved D. Trimming removed 0 bases at V and 7 bases at J, with 7 bases between. Germline V gives CDR1 LGHDT, CDR2 YNNKEL (reference sequence). This CDR3 comprises 13 residues. The CDR3 here is CASSQEGRQPQHF. CDR3 in DNA: TGTGCCAGCAGCCAAGAGGGAAGGCAGCCCCAGCATTTT.

The chain is built from TRBV7-2 and TRBJ1-2; maybe TRBD1 (5 bases). V was cut by 2 bases and J by 0 bases, with 13 bases left in between. This CDR3 spans 16 amino acids. Per the germline V gene, CDR1 is SGHTA and CDR2 is FQGNSA. CDR3 in amino acids: CASSLRGTETNYGYTF. CDR3 coding DNA: TGTGCCAGCAGCTTAAGGGGAACCGAAACTAACTATGGCTACACCTTC.

The chain uses TRBV30 and TRBJ1-2; TRBD1 agrees at 7 bases. V lost 0 bases, J lost 12 bases, and 10 bases stayed unmatched. CDR1 and CDR2 (germline): GTSNPN, SVGIG (reference sequence). The CDR3 is 13 residues long. This CDR3 reads CAWSVERPTGNTF. The CDR3 DNA follows: TGTGCCTGGAGTGTAGAGCGTCCGACAGGGAACACCTTC. Drawing the rest from reference TRBV30 and TRBJ1-2, the complete variable domain is SQTIHQWPATLVQPVGSPLSLECTVEGTSNPNLYWYRQAAGRGLQLLFYSVGIGQISSEVPQNLSASRPQDRQFILSSKKLLLSDSGFYLCAWSVERPTGNTFGSGTRLTVV.

This clone came up once. The chain employs TRBV6-5 and TRBJ1-2; 7 positions agree with TRBD1. Trimming at V came to 7 bases and at J to 5 bases, leaving 7 bases not matched to a gene. CDR1 is MNHEY, CDR2 SVGAGI, per germline. The CDR3 spans 13 residues. The chain's CDR3 is CASTPGQTYGYTF. The DNA for the CDR3 is TGTGCCAGCACCCCGGGACAGACGTATGGCTACACCTTC.

V gene TRBV15 combines with J gene TRBJ1-4; TRBD1 might be the D (6 bases). V lost 5 bases and J lost 3, with 19 bases in between. This CDR3 has 17 amino acids. The V gene's germline CDR1 is LNHNV and CDR2 YYDKDF (reference sequence). The CDR3 is CATSLRGRGWPNEKLFF. CDR3 bases: TGTGCCACCAGCTTAAGGGGAAGGGGGTGGCCTAATGAAAAACTGTTTTTT. Supplemented by reference TRBV15 and TRBJ1-4, the full variable domain reads DAMVIQNPRYQVTQFGKPVTLSCSQTLNHNVMYWYQQKSSQAPKLLFHYYDKDFNNEADTPDNFQSRRPNTSFCFLDIRSPGLGDTAMYLCATSLRGRGWPNEKLFFGSGTQLSVL.

This chain connects TRBV14 to TRBJ1-2; D possibly corresponds to TRBD1 (6 bases). The CDR3 length is 13 residues. V lost 4 bases and J 4 bases, leaving 10 bases between the germline ends. Germline V gives CDR1 SGHDN, CDR2 FVKESK. CDR3 in amino acids: CASSLQGSYGYTF. The CDR3 DNA reads as TGTGCCAGCAGCCTACAGGGAAGCTATGGCTACACCTTC. Full variable domain (missing parts from reference TRBV14 and TRBJ1-2): EAGVTQFPSHSVIEKGQTVTLRCDPISGHDNLYWYRRVMGKEIKFLLHFVKESKQDESGMPNNRFLAERTGGTYSTLKVQPAELEDSGVYFCASSLQGSYGYTFGSGTRLTVV.

The J gene is TRBJ2-7, the V gene TRBV15, with D perhaps TRBD1 (6 bases). The CDR3 has 15 residues. V lost 0 bases and J 1 base, leaving 10 bases between the germline ends. Germline CDR1 is LNHNV and CDR2 is YYDKDF (reference sequence). CDR3 DNA sequence: TGTGCCACCAGCAGAGATTTAAGGGGGTCCTACGAGCAGTACTTC. It translates to CATSRDLRGSYEQYF. Variable domain in full (rest from reference TRBV15 and TRBJ2-7): DAMVIQNPRYQVTQFGKPVTLSCSQTLNHNVMYWYQQKSSQAPKLLFHYYDKDFNNEADTPDNFQSRRPNTSFCFLDIRSPGLGDTAMYLCATSRDLRGSYEQYFGPGTRLTVT.

The chain couples TRBV2 to TRBJ1-3, with unresolved D. This CDR3 has 13 residues. V lost 8 bases, J lost 0 bases, and 8 bases lay in between. CDR1 and CDR2 (germline): SNHLY, FYNNEI. The CDR3 DNA reads as TGTGCCAGCTCTTTCTACTCTGGAAACACCATATATTTT. Its translation: CASSFYSGNTIYF. Combining the CDR3 with reference TRBV2 and TRBJ1-3 gives the whole variable domain EPEVTQTPSHQVTQMGQEVILRCVPISNHLYFYWYRQILGQKVEFLVSFYNNEISEKSEIFDDQFSVERPDGSNFTLKIRSTKLEDSAMYFCASSFYSGNTIYFGEGSWLTVV.

This chain links TRBV11-2 with TRBJ2-5, with D possibly TRBD2 on 5 matching bases. This CDR3 region has 15 residues. Trimming shortened V by 0 bases and J by 4 bases, and 12 bases separated the two germline ends. CDR1 and CDR2 from the germline V gene are SGHAT and FQNNGV. Here the CDR3 reads CASSLDLLGGETQYF. The CDR3 DNA sequence: TGTGCCAGCAGCTTAGATCTTCTAGGAGGAGAGACCCAGTACTTC.

The V and J genes are TRBV4-1 and TRBJ1-2; D is possibly TRBD1 (6 bases). From germline, CDR1 is MGHRA and CDR2 YSYEKL. The CDR3 is 16 residues long. V was cut by 0 bases and J by 5 bases, with 16 bases left in between. The DNA of the CDR3 is TGCGCCAGCAGCCAAGAAAACTTGGGGGCAGGGTATGGCTACACCTTC. It yields the protein CASSQENLGAGYGYTF.

The rearrangement links TRBV7-8 to TRBJ2-3; D ambiguous. Germline values: CDR1 SGHVS, CDR2 FQNEAQ. V lost 5 bases to trimming and J lost 1 base, with 16 bases between them. The CDR3 runs 16 residues. The CDR3 region is CASSEIGRLGTDTQYF. The DNA of the CDR3 is TGTGCCAGCAGCGAGATAGGGCGGTTAGGCACAGATACGCAGTATTTT. Full variable domain (outside the CDR3, taken from reference TRBV7-8 and TRBJ2-3): GAGVSQSPRYKVAKRGQDVALRCDPISGHVSLFWYQQALGQGPEFLTYFQNEAQLDKSGLPSDRFFAERPEGSVSTLKIQRTQQEDSAVYLCASSEIGRLGTDTQYFGPGTRLTVL.

J is TRBJ2-2 and V is TRBV6-2 or TRBV6-3; the D gene is possibly TRBD1 (6 bases). Germline assignment: CDR1 MNHEY and CDR2 SVGEGT. V shed 4 bases and J shed 6 bases, with 15 bases lying between them. There are 15 residues in the CDR3. CDR3 loop: CASSSPRQEPGELFF. As DNA, the CDR3 is TGTGCCAGCAGTTCCCCTAGACAGGAGCCCGGGGAGCTGTTTTTT.

The V call is TRBV6-5, the J call TRBJ2-7; the D call may be TRBD1 or TRBD2 (5 bases each). The germline CDR1 and CDR2 sequences are MNHEY and SVGAGI. This CDR3 has 14 residues. V shed 0 bases and J shed 6 bases, with 12 bases lying between them. For the CDR3, the DNA is TGTGCCAGCAGTTACTCGAGCTCAGGGACCGAGCAGTACTTC. Encoded protein: CASSYSSSGTEQYF.

The V gene is TRBV5-1, the J gene TRBJ2-7, with 11 nucleotides matching TRBD2. The CDR3 is 15 residues long. The germline V gene encodes CDR1 SGHRS and CDR2 YFSETQ. V lost 0 bases, J lost 5 bases, and 4 bases stayed unmatched. Here the CDR3 reads CASSLGSSGGNEQYF. The DNA for the CDR3 is TGCGCCAGCAGCTTGGGGTCTAGCGGGGGGAACGAGCAGTACTTC.

The V call is TRBV7-9, the J call TRBJ2-7, with 8 bases aligning to TRBD2. CDR3 size: 16 residues. J lost 2 bases, V lost 3 bases, and 9 bases had no gene match. In germline, CDR1 is SEHNR, CDR2 FQNEAQ (reference sequence). The CDR3, as DNA: TGTGCCAGCAGCTTTTTAAGCGGGGGTGTTGCCTACGAGCAGTACTTC. Protein product: CASSFLSGGVAYEQYF.

CDR3 nucleotides: TGTGCCAGCAGCTTGGTGGGCAGGGTGGGCATTCAGTACTTC. Translation: CASSLVGRVGIQYF. The chain combines TRBV5-6 with TRBJ2-4; a possible D gene is TRBD1 (5 bases). Germline assignment: CDR1 SGHDT and CDR2 YYEEEE. V was trimmed by 0 bases and J by 9 bases, leaving 13 bases between them. There are 14 residues in the CDR3.

The rearrangement joins TRBV10-3 to TRBJ1-6; D gene ambiguous. Trimming took off 10 bases at V and 14 bases at J, with 24 bases between the two ends. Germline V gene sequence: CDR1 ENHRY, CDR2 SYGVKD. The CDR3 contains 14 residues. The CDR3 is CATSAGPTAGALHF. CDR3 DNA sequence: TGTGCCACCTCGGCAGGACCTACAGCTGGGGCCCTCCACTTT.

The J gene is TRBJ2-7, the V gene TRBV18; 14 positions match TRBD2. V was clipped by 4 bases and J by 4 bases; unmatched bases: 6. The length of the CDR3 is 16 residues. CDR1 and CDR2 from the germline V gene are KGHSH and LQKENI. CDR3 in DNA: TGTGCCAGCTCACTCGGGACTAGCGGGGGATGGTACGAGCAGTACTTC. Translated, it gives CASSLGTSGGWYEQYF. Drawing the rest from reference TRBV18 and TRBJ2-7, the complete variable domain is NAGVMQNPRHLVRRRGQEARLRCSPMKGHSHVYWYRQLPEEGLKFMVYLQKENIIDESGMPKERFSAEFPKEGPSILRIQQVVRGDSAAYFCASSLGTSGGWYEQYFGPGTRLTVT.

This sequence joins TRBV6-2 or TRBV6-3 and TRBJ2-6, with D possibly matching TRBD2 (6 bases). This CDR3 has 18 amino acids. V was clipped by 2 bases and J by 2 bases, with 16 bases between them. Per the germline V gene, CDR1 is MNHEY and CDR2 is SVGEGT. CDR3 DNA: TGTGCCAGCAGTTACAGGAGACCGGGGGTCCCTGGGGCCAACGTCCTGACTTTC. It encodes CASSYRRPGVPGANVLTF.

The chain has TRBV2 and TRBJ1-2; D is undetermined. CDR1 and CDR2 from the germline V gene are SNHLY and FYNNEI. The V end was cut by 0 bases, the J end by 7 bases, with 6 bases between. The CDR3 runs to 12 residues. The CDR3 DNA sequence: TGTGCCAGCAGTGAAGCAAGGCGTGGCTACACCTTC. Its translation is CASSEARRGYTF.

The chain combines TRBV7-9 with TRBJ2-1; either TRBD1 or TRBD2 may fit D (6 bases each). The V end was cut by 4 bases, the J end by 7 bases, with 23 bases between. The CDR3 covers 17 residues. Germline V lookup: CDR1 SEHNR, CDR2 FQNEAQ (reference sequence). CDR3 region: CASSYQNPGAGRNEQFF. The DNA for the CDR3 is TGTGCCAGCAGCTACCAAAATCCGGGGGCGGGTCGGAATGAGCAGTTCTTC.

V gene TRBV6-6 combines with J gene TRBJ1-2, with D tentatively TRBD1 (5 bases). V was pared by 0 bases and J by 10 bases, with 15 bases between. Germline lookup yields CDR1 MNHNY and CDR2 SVGAGI (reference sequence). The CDR3 is 14 residues long. CDR3 nucleotides: TGTGCCAGCAGTTACTCTCCCCCAGAGGGGATCTACACCTTC. Translating it yields CASSYSPPEGIYTF.

The rearrangement joins TRBV28 to TRBJ1-1, with 10 bases that match TRBD1. From germline, CDR1 is MDHEN and CDR2 SYDVKM. CDR3 size: 17 residues. Losses at the gene ends were 6 bases for V and 2 bases for J; bases not matched to a gene: 12. The CDR3 reads CASRSWGQGLTNTEAFF. CDR3 nucleotides: TGTGCCAGCAGATCTTGGGGACAGGGGCTAACAAACACTGAAGCTTTCTTT.

The chain couples TRBV5-4 to TRBJ2-2; D possibly matches TRBD1 or TRBD2 (5 bases each). The CDR3 loop spans 13 amino acids. Germline-derived CDR1 and CDR2 are SGHNT and YYREEE (reference sequence). Trimming removed 4 bases at V and 7 bases at J, with 11 bases between. CDR3 protein: CASSRGPDGELFF. The CDR3 DNA reads as TGTGCCAGCAGCCGGGGCCCCGACGGGGAGCTGTTTTTT.

The V and J genes are TRBV10-2 and TRBJ1-2; 8 bases are shared with TRBD1. J gave up 3 bases and V 6 bases, and 3 bases lay outside the gene matches. The CDR3 spans 13 residues. Germline V gene sequence: CDR1 WSHSY, CDR2 SAAADI. For the CDR3, the DNA is TGCGCCAGCAGGAAGACAGGGGACTATGGCTACACCTTC. Residues: CASRKTGDYGYTF.

The chain joins TRBV11-3 to TRBJ2-7; the D is unclear. The CDR3 is 13 residues long. The V end lost 1 base, the J end lost 5 bases, and 9 bases lay between the germline ends. CDR1 SGHNT and CDR2 YENEEA come from the germline V gene. CDR3 region: CASSLGRWDEQYF. The CDR3 nucleotides read TGTGCCAGCAGCTTAGGAAGGTGGGACGAGCAGTACTTC.

V is TRBV4-1 and J is TRBJ2-7; 9 bases are a match to TRBD1. The CDR3 runs to 15 residues. Germline V CDR1 and CDR2: MGHRA, YSYEKL. V dropped 2 bases and J dropped 3; count of bases not matched to a gene: 5. The CDR3 spells CASSQTGTGLYEQYF. The CDR3 DNA sequence: TGCGCCAGCAGCCAAACCGGGACAGGGCTCTACGAGCAGTACTTC.

CDR3 DNA sequence: TGTGCCAGCTCACCACGGACTTTTCCGGGACAGGGGTCCTCGAACACCGGGGAGCTGTTTTTT. The encoded protein is CASSPRTFPGQGSSNTGELFF. The chain recombines TRBV18 with TRBJ2-2; TRBD1 aligns across 10 bases. Germline lookup yields CDR1 KGHSH and CDR2 LQKENI. The J segment lost 0 bases and the V segment lost 1 base, leaving 14 bases of the junction unmatched. The CDR3 runs to 21 residues.

The rearrangement links TRBV9 to TRBJ2-1; TRBD1 matches at 7 bases. CDR1 is SGDLS, CDR2 YYNGEE, per germline. The CDR3 has 16 amino acids. J lost 7 bases, V lost 2 bases, and 12 bases had no gene match. DNA for the CDR3: TGTGCCAGCAGCGTTGTTGGGACAGAAGGTGGGAATGAGCAGTTCTTC. This encodes CASSVVGTEGGNEQFF.

The chain joins TRBV7-2 to TRBJ2-1; tentative D call: TRBD1 (6 bases). The CDR3 length is 15 residues. V was trimmed by 3 bases and J by 5 bases, leaving 14 bases between them. Germline CDR1 and CDR2: SGHTA and FQGNSA. The CDR3 DNA reads TGTGCCAGCAGCTTGTCCGGGACATATGACAATGAGCAGTTCTTC. It codes for CASSLSGTYDNEQFF.

V gene TRBV7-9 combines with J gene TRBJ1-2; D is unclear. Germline CDR1 SEHNR, CDR2 FQNEAQ (reference sequence). This CDR3 has 15 amino acids. V gave up 2 bases and J gave up 4 bases, with 14 bases separating them. The DNA for the CDR3 is TGTGCCAGCAGCTTACCCGGAGCTAGAGGCTATGGCTACACCTTC. Protein: CASSLPGARGYGYTF.